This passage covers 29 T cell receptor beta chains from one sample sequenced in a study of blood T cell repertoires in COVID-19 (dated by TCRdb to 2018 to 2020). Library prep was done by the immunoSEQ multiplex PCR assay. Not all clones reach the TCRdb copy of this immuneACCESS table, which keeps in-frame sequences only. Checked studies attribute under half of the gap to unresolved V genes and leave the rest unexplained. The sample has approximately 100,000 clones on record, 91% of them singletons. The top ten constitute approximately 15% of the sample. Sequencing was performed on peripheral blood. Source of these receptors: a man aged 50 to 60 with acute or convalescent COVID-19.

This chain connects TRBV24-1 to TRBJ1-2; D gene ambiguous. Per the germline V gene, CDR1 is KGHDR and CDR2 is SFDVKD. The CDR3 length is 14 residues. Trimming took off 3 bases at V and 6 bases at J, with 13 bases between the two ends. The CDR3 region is CATSDDYTSHGYTF. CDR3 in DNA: TGTGCCACCAGTGATGATTATACTAGCCATGGCTACACCTTC.

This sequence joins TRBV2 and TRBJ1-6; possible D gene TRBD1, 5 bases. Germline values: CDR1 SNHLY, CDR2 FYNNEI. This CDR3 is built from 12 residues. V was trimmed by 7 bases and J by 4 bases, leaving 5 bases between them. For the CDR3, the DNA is TGTGCCAGCAAGGGGTATAATTCACCCCTCCACTTT. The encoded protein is CASKGYNSPLHF.

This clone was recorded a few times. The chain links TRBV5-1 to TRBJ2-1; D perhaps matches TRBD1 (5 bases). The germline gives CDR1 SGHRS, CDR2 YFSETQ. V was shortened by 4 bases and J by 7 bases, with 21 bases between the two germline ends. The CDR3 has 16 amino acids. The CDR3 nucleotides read TGCGCCAGCAGCCTAACGGGTCAGGGTCTATGGAATGAGCAGTTCTTC. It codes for CASSLTGQGLWNEQFF.

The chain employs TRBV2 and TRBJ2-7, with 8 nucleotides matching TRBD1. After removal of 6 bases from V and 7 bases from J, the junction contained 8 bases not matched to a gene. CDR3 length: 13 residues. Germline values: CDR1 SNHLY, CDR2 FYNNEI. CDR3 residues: CASSGQGQGEQYF. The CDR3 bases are TGTGCCAGCAGCGGACAGGGCCAGGGGGAGCAGTACTTC.

The CDR3 reads CASSEVRTEQETQYF. In DNA, the CDR3 is TGTGCCAGCAGTGAAGTTCGGACAGAACAAGAGACCCAGTACTTC. The chain joins TRBV6-1 to TRBJ2-5; D is perhaps TRBD1 (6 bases). Germline CDR1 reads MNHNS; CDR2 reads SASEGT. The V end lost 1 base, the J end lost 2 bases, and 11 bases lay between the germline ends. The CDR3 contains 15 residues.

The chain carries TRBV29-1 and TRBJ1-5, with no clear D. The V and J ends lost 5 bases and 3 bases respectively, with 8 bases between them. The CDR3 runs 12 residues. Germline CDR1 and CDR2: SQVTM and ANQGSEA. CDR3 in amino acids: CSVSFPNQPQHF. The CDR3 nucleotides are TGCAGCGTTTCTTTCCCCAATCAGCCCCAGCATTTT.

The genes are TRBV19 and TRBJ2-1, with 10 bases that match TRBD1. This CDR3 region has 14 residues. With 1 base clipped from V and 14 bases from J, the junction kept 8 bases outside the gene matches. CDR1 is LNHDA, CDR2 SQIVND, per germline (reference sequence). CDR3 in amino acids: CASSIVGGQGLKFF. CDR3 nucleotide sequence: TGTGCCAGTAGTATAGTAGGGGGACAGGGGCTGAAGTTCTTC.

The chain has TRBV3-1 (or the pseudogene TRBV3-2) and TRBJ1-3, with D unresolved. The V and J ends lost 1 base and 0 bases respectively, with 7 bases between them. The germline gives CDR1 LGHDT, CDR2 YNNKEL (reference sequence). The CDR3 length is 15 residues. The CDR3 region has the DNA TGTGCCAGCAGCCAAGGATTCGGCTCTGGAAACACCATATATTTT. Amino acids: CASSQGFGSGNTIYF.

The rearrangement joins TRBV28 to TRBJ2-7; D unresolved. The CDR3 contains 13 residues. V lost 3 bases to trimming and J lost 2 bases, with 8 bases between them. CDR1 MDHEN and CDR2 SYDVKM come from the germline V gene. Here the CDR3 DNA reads TGTGCCAGCAGTTTTGGGCAAACCTACGAGCAGTACTTC. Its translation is CASSFGQTYEQYF.

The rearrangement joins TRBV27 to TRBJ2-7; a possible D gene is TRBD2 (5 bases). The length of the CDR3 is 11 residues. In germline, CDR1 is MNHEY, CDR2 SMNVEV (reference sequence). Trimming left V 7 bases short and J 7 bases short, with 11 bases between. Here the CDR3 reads CASKVSGEQYF. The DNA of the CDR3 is TGTGCCAGCAAAGTATCGGGGGAGCAGTACTTC.

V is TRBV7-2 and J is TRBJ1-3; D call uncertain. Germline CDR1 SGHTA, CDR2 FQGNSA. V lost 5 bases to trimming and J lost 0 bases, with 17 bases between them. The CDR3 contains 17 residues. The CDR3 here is CASSQAPRPFSGNTIYF. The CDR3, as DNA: TGTGCCAGCAGCCAGGCCCCTCGGCCTTTCTCTGGAAACACCATATATTTT.

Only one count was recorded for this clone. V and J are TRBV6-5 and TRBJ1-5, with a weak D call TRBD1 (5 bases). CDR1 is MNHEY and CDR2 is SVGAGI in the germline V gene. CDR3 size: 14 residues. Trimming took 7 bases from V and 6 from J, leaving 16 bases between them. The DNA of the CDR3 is TGTGCCAGCATGGCCGACAGATTCGGTCAGCCCCAGCATTTT. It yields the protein CASMADRFGQPQHF.

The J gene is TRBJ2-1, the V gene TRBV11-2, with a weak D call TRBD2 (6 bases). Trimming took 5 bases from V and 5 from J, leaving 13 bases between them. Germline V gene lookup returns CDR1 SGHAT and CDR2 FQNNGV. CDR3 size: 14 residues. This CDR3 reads CASSGGGADNEQFF. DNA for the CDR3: TGTGCCAGCAGCGGTGGCGGGGCGGACAATGAGCAGTTCTTC.

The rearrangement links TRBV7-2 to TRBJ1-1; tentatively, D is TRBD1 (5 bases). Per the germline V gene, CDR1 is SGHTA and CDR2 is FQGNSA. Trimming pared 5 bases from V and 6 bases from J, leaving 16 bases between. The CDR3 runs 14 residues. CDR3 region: CASSGPARVSEAFF. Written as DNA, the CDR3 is TGTGCCAGCAGCGGGCCCGCCAGGGTCTCTGAAGCTTTCTTT. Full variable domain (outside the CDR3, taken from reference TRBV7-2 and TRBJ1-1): GAGVSQSPSNKVTEKGKDVELRCDPISGHTALYWYRQSLGQGLEFLIYFQGNSAPDKSGLPSDRFSAERTGGSVSTLTIQRTQQEDSAVYLCASSGPARVSEAFFGQGTRLTVV.

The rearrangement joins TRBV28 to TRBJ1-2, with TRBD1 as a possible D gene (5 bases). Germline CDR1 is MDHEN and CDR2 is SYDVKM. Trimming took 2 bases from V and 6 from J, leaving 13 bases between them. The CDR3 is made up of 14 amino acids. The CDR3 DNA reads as TGTGCCAGCAGTTTAAGTGGATTCAGGGATGGCTACACCTTC. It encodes CASSLSGFRDGYTF.

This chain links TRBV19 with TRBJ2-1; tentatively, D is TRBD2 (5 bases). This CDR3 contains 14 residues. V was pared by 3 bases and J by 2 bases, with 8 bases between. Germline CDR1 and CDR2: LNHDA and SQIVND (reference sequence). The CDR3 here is CASSIPGTYNEQFF. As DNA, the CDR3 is TGTGCCAGTAGTATCCCCGGGACCTACAATGAGCAGTTCTTC.

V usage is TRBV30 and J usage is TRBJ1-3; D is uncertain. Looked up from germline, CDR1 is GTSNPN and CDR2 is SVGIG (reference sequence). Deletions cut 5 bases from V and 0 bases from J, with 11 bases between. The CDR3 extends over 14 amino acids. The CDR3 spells CAWGPGSSGNTIYF. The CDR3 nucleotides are TGTGCCTGGGGGCCAGGAAGCTCTGGAAACACCATATATTTT.

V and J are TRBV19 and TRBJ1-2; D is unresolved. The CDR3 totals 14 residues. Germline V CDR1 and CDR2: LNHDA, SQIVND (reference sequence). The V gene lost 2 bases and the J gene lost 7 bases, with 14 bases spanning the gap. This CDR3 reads CASSIKPSLTGYTF. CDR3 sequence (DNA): TGTGCCAGTAGTATAAAACCCAGTCTTACTGGCTACACCTTC.

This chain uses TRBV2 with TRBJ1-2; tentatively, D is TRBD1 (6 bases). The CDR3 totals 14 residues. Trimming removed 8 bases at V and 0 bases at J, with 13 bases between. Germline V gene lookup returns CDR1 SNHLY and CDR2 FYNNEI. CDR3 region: CASLWDTTNYGYTF. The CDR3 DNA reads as TGTGCCAGCCTGTGGGACACCACTAACTATGGCTACACCTTC.

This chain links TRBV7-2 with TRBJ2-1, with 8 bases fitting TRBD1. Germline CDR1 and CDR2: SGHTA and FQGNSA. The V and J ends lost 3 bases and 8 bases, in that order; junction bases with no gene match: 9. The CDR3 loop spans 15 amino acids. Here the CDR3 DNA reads TGTGCCAGCAGCTTCGTTGGACAGGGAGTGGATGAGCAGTTCTTC. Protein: CASSFVGQGVDEQFF.

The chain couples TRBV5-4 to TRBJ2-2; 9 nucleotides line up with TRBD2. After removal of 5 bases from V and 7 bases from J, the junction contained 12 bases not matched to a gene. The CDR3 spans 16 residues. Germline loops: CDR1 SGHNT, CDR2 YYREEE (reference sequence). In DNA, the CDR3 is TGTGCCAGCAGAAAGCAAGGCGGGGGGGCTGGCGGGGAGCTGTTTTTT. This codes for CASRKQGGGAGGELFF.

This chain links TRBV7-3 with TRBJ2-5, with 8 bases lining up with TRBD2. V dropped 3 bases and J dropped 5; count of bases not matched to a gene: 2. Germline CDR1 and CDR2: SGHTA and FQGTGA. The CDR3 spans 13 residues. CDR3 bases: TGTGCCAGCAGCTTGACTAGCGTGGAGACCCAGTACTTC. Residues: CASSLTSVETQYF.

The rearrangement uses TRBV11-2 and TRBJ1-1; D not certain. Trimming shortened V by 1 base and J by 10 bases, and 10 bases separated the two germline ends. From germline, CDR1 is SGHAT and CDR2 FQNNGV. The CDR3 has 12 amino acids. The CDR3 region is CASSLVAELAFF. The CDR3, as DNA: TGTGCCAGCAGCTTAGTGGCGGAATTAGCTTTCTTT. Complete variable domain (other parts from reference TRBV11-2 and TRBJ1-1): EAGVAQSPRYKIIEKRQSVAFWCNPISGHATLYWYQQILGQGPKLLIQFQNNGVVDDSQLPKDRFSAERLKGVDSTLKIQPAKLEDSAVYLCASSLVAELAFFGQGTRLTVV.

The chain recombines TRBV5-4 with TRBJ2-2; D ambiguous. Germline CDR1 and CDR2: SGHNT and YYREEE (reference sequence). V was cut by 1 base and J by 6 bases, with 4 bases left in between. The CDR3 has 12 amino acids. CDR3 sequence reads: CASSLLSGELFF. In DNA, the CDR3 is TGTGCCAGCAGCTTGTTATCCGGGGAGCTGTTTTTT.

CDR3 residues: CASSLEGQGGTEAFF. In nucleotides, the CDR3 is TGCGCCAGCAGCTTGGAAGGACAGGGGGGCACTGAAGCTTTCTTT. The chain is built from TRBV5-1 and TRBJ1-1, with TRBD1 matching 10 bases. Germline V gene sequence: CDR1 SGHRS, CDR2 YFSETQ. Unmatched junction bases numbered 3, after V lost 0 bases and J lost 4 bases. This CDR3 is built from 15 residues.

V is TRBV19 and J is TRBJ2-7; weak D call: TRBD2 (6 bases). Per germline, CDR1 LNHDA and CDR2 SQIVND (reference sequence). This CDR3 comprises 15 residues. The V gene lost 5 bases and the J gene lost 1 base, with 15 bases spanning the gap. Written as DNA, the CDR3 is TGTGCCAGTAGTTCTGGGGGGTACAATTCCTACGAGCAGTACTTC. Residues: CASSSGGYNSYEQYF. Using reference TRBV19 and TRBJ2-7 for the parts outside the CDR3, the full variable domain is DGGITQSPKYLFRKEGQNVTLSCEQNLNHDAMYWYRQDPGQGLRLIYYSQIVNDFQKGDIAEGYSVSREKKESFPLTVTSAQKNPTAFYLCASSSGGYNSYEQYFGPGTRLTVT.

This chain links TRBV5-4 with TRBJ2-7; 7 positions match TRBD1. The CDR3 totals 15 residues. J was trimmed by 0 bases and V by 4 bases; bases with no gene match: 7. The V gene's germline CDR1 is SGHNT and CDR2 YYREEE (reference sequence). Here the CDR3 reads CASSPDRSSSYEQYF. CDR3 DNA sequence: TGTGCCAGCAGCCCGGACAGGAGTAGCTCCTACGAGCAGTACTTC.

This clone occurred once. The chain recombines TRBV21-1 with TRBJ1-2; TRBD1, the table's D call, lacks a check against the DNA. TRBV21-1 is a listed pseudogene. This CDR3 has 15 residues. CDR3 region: CASSTLTGGYYGYTF. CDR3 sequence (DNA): TGTGCCAGCAGCACCTTAACAGGGGGCTACTATGGCTACACCTTC.

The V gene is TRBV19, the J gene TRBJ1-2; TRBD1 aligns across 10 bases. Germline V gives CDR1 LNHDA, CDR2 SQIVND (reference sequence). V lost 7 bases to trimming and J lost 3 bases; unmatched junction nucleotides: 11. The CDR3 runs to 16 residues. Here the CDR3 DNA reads TGTGCCAGTACCCCCTTCATTGGACAGGGGGACTATGGCTACACCTTC. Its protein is CASTPFIGQGDYGYTF. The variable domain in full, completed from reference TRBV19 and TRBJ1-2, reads DGGITQSPKYLFRKEGQNVTLSCEQNLNHDAMYWYRQDPGQGLRLIYYSQIVNDFQKGDIAEGYSVSREKKESFPLTVTSAQKNPTAFYLCASTPFIGQGDYGYTFGSGTRLTVV.